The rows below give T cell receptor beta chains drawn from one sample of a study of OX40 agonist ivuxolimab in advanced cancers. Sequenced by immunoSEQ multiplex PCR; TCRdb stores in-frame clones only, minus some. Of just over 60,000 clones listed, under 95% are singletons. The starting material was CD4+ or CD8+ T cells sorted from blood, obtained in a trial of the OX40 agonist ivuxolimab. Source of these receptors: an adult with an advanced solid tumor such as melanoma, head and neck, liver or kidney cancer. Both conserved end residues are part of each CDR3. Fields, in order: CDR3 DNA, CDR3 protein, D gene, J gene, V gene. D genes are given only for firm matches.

TGTGCCAGCAGCTTTTCGGGGGTTGACTATGGCTACACCTTC CASSFSGVDYGYTF - TRBJ1-2 TRBV5-5
TGTGCCAGCAGGTTAGCGGCGACCTACGAGCAGTACTTC CASRLAATYEQYF - TRBJ2-7 TRBV6-5
TGCGCCAGCAGCTTGGGCAGGGAGACCTACGAGCAGTACTTC CASSLGRETYEQYF - TRBJ2-7 TRBV5-1
TGTGCCAGCAGCGTAGGAGCGGCGAACACCGGGGAGCTGTTTTTT CASSVGAANTGELFF - TRBJ2-2 TRBV9
TGTGCCAGCAGCTTATCCGGTAGGGCCTCACCCCTCCACTTT CASSLSGRASPLHF - TRBJ1-6 TRBV11-2
TGTGCCAGCAGCTTAAGGCCGGGAGGGGAGCAGTACTTC CASSLRPGGEQYF TRBD2 TRBJ2-7 TRBV7-8
TGTGCCAGCAGCAAGGACAGGGAAAGTTCCTATAATTCACCCCTCCACTTT CASSKDRESSYNSPLHF TRBD1 TRBJ1-6 TRBV7-6
TGTGCCAGCAGCGAGACGTTAGACAGGGCTGGAGAGACCCAGTACTTC CASSETLDRAGETQYF TRBD1 TRBJ2-5 TRBV9
TGTGCCAGCAGCTACGGGACTAAAGAGACCCAGTACTTC CASSYGTKETQYF TRBD2 TRBJ2-5 TRBV5-6
TGCGCCAGCAGCTTGGTTCCAGGGAATATTAATCAGCCCCAGCATTTT CASSLVPGNINQPQHF - TRBJ1-5 TRBV5-1
TGTGCCTGGAGTGTACGCCAGGGCGGCAATCAGCCCCAGCATTTT CAWSVRQGGNQPQHF - TRBJ1-5 TRBV30
TGTGCCTGGAATAGGCGGGAGGGAGTTTCCTACAATGAGCAGTTCTTC CAWNRREGVSYNEQFF TRBD2 TRBJ2-1 TRBV30
TGTGCCAGCAGCAAATACAATGAGCAGTTCTTC CASSKYNEQFF - TRBJ2-1 TRBV14
TGCAGCGCTCTGACCCCCGTAGGGGGCGACTATGGCTACACCTTC CSALTPVGGDYGYTF TRBD1 TRBJ1-2 TRBV29-1
TGTGCCAGTAGCCTGGGACTAGCGGGGGGAAGCTCCTACAATGAGCAGTTCTTC CASSLGLAGGSSYNEQFF TRBD2 TRBJ2-1 TRBV19
TGTGCCAGCAGCTCCCGCAGCCAGAGCTCCTACAATGAGCAGTTCTTC CASSSRSQSSYNEQFF - TRBJ2-1 TRBV11-2
TGTGCCTGGAGTGCCCTAGGGGCAAGGGGGACCTACGAGCAGTACTTC CAWSALGARGTYEQYF - TRBJ2-7 TRBV30
TGCAGCGTTCAAGAAAGCGGGGGGGCAAGTGAGCAGTTCTTC CSVQESGGASEQFF TRBD2 TRBJ2-1 TRBV29-1
TGTGCCAGCAGTGAAGAAAGTCAACTACTAGGCTCTGAGCAGTTCTTC CASSEESQLLGSEQFF - TRBJ2-1 TRBV2
TGTGCCAGCAGCCCCGAGACCGGGGAGCTGTTTTTT CASSPETGELFF - TRBJ2-2 TRBV7-3
TGTGCCAGCAGTTTACAGAACGAGCAGTACTTC CASSLQNEQYF - TRBJ2-7 TRBV28
TGTGCCAGCTCATTTCGACTAGCGGCCTCTGAGGATACGCAGTATTTT CASSFRLAASEDTQYF TRBD2 TRBJ2-3 TRBV18
TGTGCCAGCTCCGGGACAGGGGGTAACACTGAAGCTTTCTTT CASSGTGGNTEAFF TRBD1 TRBJ1-1 TRBV6-5
TGTGCCTGGAGTGCCCGACAGGGGGCTACCGAAAAACTGTTTTTT CAWSARQGATEKLFF TRBD1 TRBJ1-4 TRBV30
TGTGCCAGCAGCGTAGATCCGGGTTCAGGGGAGCTGTTTTTT CASSVDPGSGELFF - TRBJ2-2 TRBV9
TGTGCCAGCAGCCAACCCCCGGGTCTCAGAAACATTCAGTACTTC CASSQPPGLRNIQYF - TRBJ2-4 TRBV11-2
TGTGCCAGTAGCCGAACGGGACAGGGATTCGCTAATGAAAAACTGTTTTTT CASSRTGQGFANEKLFF TRBD1 TRBJ1-4 TRBV19
TGTGCCTGGAGTCACACGAACACTGAAGCTTTCTTT CAWSHTNTEAFF - TRBJ1-1 TRBV30
TGTGCCTGGAGAGCGACAGGGGGTGGTGGCTACACCTTC CAWRATGGGGYTF TRBD1 TRBJ1-2 TRBV30